Included here is one T cell receptor (beta chain) sequence, with context. Antigen unknown. PCR involved 60 Vbeta and 13 Jbeta primers. Produced via immunoSEQ multiplex PCR; TCRdb's table is partial and in-frame only. The sample lists 120,000 or so clones, less than 80% seen once, with approximately 3.8% in the top ten. The data were obtained in a study of cytomegalovirus exposure and HLA in healthy donors. Whole-study results and caveats: In a later analysis, TCR beta V- and J-gene trimming was associated with a missense DCLRE1C variant.

The sample consisted of PBMCs. This TCR came from a man aged 40-55 years in good health and CMV-seropositive.

CDR3 DNA sequence: TGTGCCAGCACCCTAAAACAGGTGAACACTGAAGCTTTCTTT. It is translated as CASTLKQVNTEAFF. The chain has TRBV6-6 and TRBJ1-1; D may be TRBD1 (5 bases). The CDR3 is 14 residues long. Germline CDR1 is MNHNY and CDR2 is SVGAGI (reference sequence). V lost 7 bases and J 0 bases, leaving 12 bases between the germline ends.